The TCR delta chain under discussion was sequenced for a study of Vδ1+ human thymocytes. After alphabeta T cell depletion, CD3+ Vdelta1+ Vdelta2- thymocytes were sorted. Findings and limits, study-wide: In the thymus, TRG and TRD repertoires looked highly polyclonal with Gaussian CDR3 lengths.

This clone was found a few times. Its specificity is not known. This CDR3 comprises 17 residues. Germline CDR1 reads TSWWSYY; CDR2 reads QGS. V was cut by 4 bases and J by 0 bases, with 18 bases left in between. Extracted RNA was reverse transcribed into cDNA. The CDR3 regions were amplified by multiplex PCR from V-gene primers to a constant-region primer. TCRdb reapplied CATT to the multiplex PCR reads. The sample includes about 75,000 delta-chain clones, approximately 30% of them seen just once. The sample taken for sequencing was Vdelta1+ gamma-delta thymocytes from the thymus. Subset reported: FACS-sorted CD3+ TCRalphabeta- TCRVdelta1+ TCRVdelta2- thymocytes. The chain recombines TRDV1 with TRDJ1; no reliable D call. The TCR sequence derives from a boy younger than two who had congenital heart surgery. This CDR3 is CALGAPSTTQHTDKLIF. The CDR3 bases are TGTGCTCTTGGGGCCCCCAGCACGACCCAGCACACCGATAAACTCATCTTT.